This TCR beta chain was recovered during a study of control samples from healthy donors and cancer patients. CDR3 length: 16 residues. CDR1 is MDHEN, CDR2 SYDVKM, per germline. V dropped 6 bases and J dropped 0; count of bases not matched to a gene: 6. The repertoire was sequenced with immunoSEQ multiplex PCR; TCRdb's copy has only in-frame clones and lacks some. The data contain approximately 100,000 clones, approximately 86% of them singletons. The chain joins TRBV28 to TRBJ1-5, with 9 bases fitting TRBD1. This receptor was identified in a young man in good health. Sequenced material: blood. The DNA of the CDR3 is TGTGCCAGCAGCCAAGACAGGGGGGATAGCAATCAGCCCCAGCATTTT. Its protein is CASSQDRGDSNQPQHF.